The rows below give T cell receptor beta chains drawn from one sample of a study of CD8+ T cells in alopecia areata. The table came from immunoSEQ multiplex PCR; TCRdb's copy has only in-frame clones and leaves some out. The sample lists 130,000 or so clones; roughly 86% were seen once. This sample comprised CD8+ T cells sorted from blood, obtained at week 4, from a patient treated with tofacitinib. The receptor set was obtained from a human donor with alopecia areata. Both conserved end residues are part of each CDR3. Each record gives: D gene, J gene, CDR3 length, V gene, clone size, CDR3 protein, CDR3 DNA. D genes are given only for firm matches. The size entry is marked missing in some rows and otherwise reads once, few, many or a size class.

-,TRBJ2-5,12,TRBV30,-,CAWTGSVQTQYF,TGTGCCTGGACCGGGTCGGTTCAGACCCAGTACTTC
TRBD2,TRBJ2-3,15,TRBV30,-,CAWSGPSGSTDTQYF,TGTGCCTGGAGTGGTCCTAGCGGTAGCACAGATACGCAGTATTTT
-,TRBJ2-2,18,TRBV7-2,-,CASSSFSRRQGGTGELFF,TGTGCCAGCAGCTCGTTCTCCCGGAGGCAGGGTGGCACCGGGGAGCTGTTTTTT
-,TRBJ2-7,13,TRBV19,-,CASSILDTYEQYF,TGTGCCAGTAGTATCCTAGATACTTACGAGCAGTACTTC
-,TRBJ1-1,15,TRBV27,-,CASSLSNSRLTEAFF,TGTGCCAGCAGTTTATCTAATTCCAGGCTCACTGAAGCTTTCTTT
TRBD1,TRBJ1-2,14,TRBV9,-,CASRTSGGAYGYTF,TGTGCCAGCAGGACGTCAGGGGGAGCCTATGGCTACACCTTC
-,TRBJ2-2,15,TRBV7-2,-,CASSWWTQNTGELFF,TGTGCCAGCAGCTGGTGGACCCAGAACACCGGGGAGCTGTTTTTT
TRBD1,TRBJ2-7,13,TRBV29-1,-,CSVDGDSSYEQYF,TGCAGCGTTGACGGGGACAGCTCCTACGAGCAGTACTTC
TRBD2,TRBJ2-3,14,TRBV28,few,CASTKLAKTDTQYF,TGTGCCAGCACAAAACTAGCGAAGACAGATACGCAGTATTTT
TRBD2,TRBJ2-1,15,TRBV29-1,-,CSVAGTSGMFDEQFF,TGCAGCGTGGCCGGGACTAGCGGGATGTTTGATGAGCAGTTCTTC
-,TRBJ2-7,13,TRBV27,-,CASSLGTAGEQYF,TGTGCCAGCAGTTTAGGAACCGCGGGCGAGCAGTACTTC
-,TRBJ2-4,13,TRBV29-1,-,CSVRESGKNIQYF,TGCAGCGTCAGGGAATCGGGCAAAAACATTCAGTACTTC
-,TRBJ2-1,13,TRBV2,-,CARPYDDRGEQFF,TGTGCCAGACCCTACGACGACCGCGGGGAGCAGTTCTTC
-,TRBJ1-1,15,TRBV9,-,CASSGKGIGNTEAFF,TGTGCCAGCAGCGGGAAGGGGATTGGGAACACTGAAGCTTTCTTT
TRBD1,TRBJ2-2,15,TRBV2,-,CAKAPGQGNTGELFF,TGTGCCAAGGCACCGGGACAGGGGAACACCGGGGAGCTGTTTTTT
-,TRBJ2-3,16,TRBV18,-,CASSPLAGPDEDTQYF,TGTGCCAGCTCACCACTCGCCGGTCCGGATGAGGATACGCAGTATTTT
-,TRBJ1-2,14,TRBV27,-,CASSSIGGLAGYTF,TGTGCCAGCAGTTCAATCGGGGGGCTGGCTGGCTACACCTTC
TRBD2,TRBJ2-3,15,TRBV13,-,CASSNRGGDTDTQYF,TGTGCCAGCAGCAACCGTGGGGGGGACACAGATACGCAGTATTTT
TRBD1,TRBJ1-1,14,TRBV5-1,-,CASSWGQGDTEAFF,TGCGCCAGCAGCTGGGGACAGGGGGACACTGAAGCTTTCTTT
TRBD1,TRBJ2-3,16,TRBV4-1,many,CASSQAIQGAADTQYF,TGCGCCAGCAGCCAAGCAATACAGGGGGCGGCAGATACGCAGTATTTT
-,TRBJ2-7,11,TRBV29-1,once,CSVDPGDEQYF,TGCAGCGTTGATCCGGGAGACGAGCAGTACTTC
TRBD2,TRBJ2-3,18,TRBV15,once,CATSVLAGGPSSTDTQYF,TGTGCCACCAGCGTACTAGCGGGAGGGCCCTCTAGCACAGATACGCAGTATTTT
TRBD1,TRBJ2-5,16,TRBV29-1,-,CSVEDAGQGFIETQYF,TGCAGCGTTGAAGATGCGGGACAGGGGTTTATAGAGACCCAGTACTTC
TRBD2,TRBJ2-7,16,TRBV11-2,-,CASSLRGSGGGYEQYF,TGTGCCAGCAGCTTACGGGGGAGCGGGGGTGGCTACGAGCAGTACTTC
-,TRBJ2-7,13,TRBV27,-,CASSLRASYEQYF,TGTGCCAGCAGTTTGAGGGCCTCCTACGAGCAGTACTTC
-,TRBJ2-7,18,TRBV5-6,-,CASTIGGPRPERTYEQYF,TGTGCCAGCACCATTGGGGGGCCGAGACCAGAAAGAACCTACGAGCAGTACTTC
-,TRBJ2-7,15,TRBV7-2,-,CASSLVGLGSYEQYF,TGTGCCAGCAGCTTAGTAGGTTTGGGGTCCTACGAGCAGTACTTC
-,TRBJ2-7,14,TRBV5-4,-,CASSLKGGSYEQYF,TGTGCCAGCAGCTTAAAGGGTGGGTCCTACGAGCAGTACTTC
-,TRBJ1-1,13,TRBV5-4,once,CASSLAGDTEAFF,TGTGCCAGCAGCTTGGCAGGGGACACTGAAGCTTTCTTT
-,TRBJ1-1,17,TRBV4-1,-,CASSQDLVSFMNTEAFF,TGCGCCAGCAGCCAAGATCTTGTCAGTTTCATGAACACTGAAGCTTTCTTT
-,TRBJ2-7,11,TRBV30,-,CAWSQAYEQYF,TGTGCCTGGAGTCAAGCCTACGAGCAGTACTTC
-,TRBJ2-7,15,TRBV4-1,few,CASSQDPGNGNEQYF,TGCGCCAGCAGCCAAGACCCCGGGAACGGCAACGAGCAGTACTTC
TRBD1,TRBJ2-7,15,TRBV14,-,CASSQVVQGAYEQYF,TGTGCCAGCAGCCAAGTAGTGCAGGGGGCCTACGAGCAGTACTTC
-,TRBJ2-2,14,TRBV29-1,-,CSVDEGGAAGELFF,TGCAGCGTTGATGAGGGGGGCGCAGCCGGGGAGCTGTTTTTT
-,TRBJ2-6,16,TRBV27,-,CASTKGFVSGANVLTF,TGTGCCAGCACTAAGGGTTTTGTGTCTGGGGCCAACGTCCTGACTTTC
-,TRBJ2-7,15,TRBV7-9,-,CASSREGQERYEQYF,TGTGCCAGCAGCCGGGAGGGACAGGAGCGGTACGAGCAGTACTTC
-,TRBJ1-2,14,TRBV4-1,-,CASSQNDGVGGYTF,TGCGCCAGCAGCCAAAATGACGGGGTGGGTGGCTACACCTTC
-,TRBJ2-5,14,TRBV27,-,CASRADGEKETQYF,TGTGCCAGCAGGGCCGATGGCGAAAAAGAGACCCAGTACTTC
-,TRBJ2-1,13,TRBV6-5,-,CASSYGVGVEQFF,TGTGCCAGCAGTTACGGGGTGGGGGTTGAGCAGTTCTTC
-,TRBJ2-7,11,TRBV27,-,CASSLGHQQYF,TGTGCCAGCAGTCTCGGACACCAGCAGTACTTC
-,TRBJ1-1,14,TRBV30,-,CAWGVGQPNTEAFF,TGTGCCTGGGGGGTCGGACAGCCGAACACTGAAGCTTTCTTT
-,TRBJ2-1,15,TRBV27,-,CASQTSGEADNEQFF,TGTGCCAGCCAAACAAGCGGAGAGGCTGACAATGAGCAGTTCTTC
TRBD1,TRBJ1-1,14,TRBV14,-,CASSPTGIGTEAFF,TGTGCCAGCAGCCCGACAGGGATTGGCACTGAAGCTTTCTTT
-,TRBJ2-7,11,TRBV29-1,once,CSVGSTYEQYF,TGCAGCGTTGGAAGTACCTACGAGCAGTACTTC
TRBD1,TRBJ2-5,15,TRBV2,once,CASMTGGGIKETQYF,TGTGCCAGCATGACAGGGGGGGGAATAAAAGAGACCCAGTACTTC
TRBD1,TRBJ2-7,15,TRBV7-9,few,CASSRGQGSLYEQYF,TGTGCCAGCAGCCGTGGACAGGGTTCGCTGTACGAGCAGTACTTC
-,TRBJ2-7,15,TRBV7-9,-,CASSLIGQGIYEQYF,TGTGCCAGCAGCTTAATAGGGCAGGGAATCTACGAGCAGTACTTC
-,TRBJ2-7,13,TRBV29-1,few,CSVDQLEGYEQYF,TGCAGCGTTGACCAGTTAGAGGGTTACGAGCAGTACTTC
TRBD2,TRBJ2-1,16,TRBV5-4,-,CASSFAGGQDYNEQFF,TGTGCCAGCAGCTTTGCGGGGGGGCAAGACTACAATGAGCAGTTCTTC